A selection of T cell receptor beta chains follows, all from one sample in a study of blood T cell repertoires in COVID-19. TCRdb's copy holds only in-frame clones and misses some; the assay was immunoSEQ multiplex PCR. Seen here are 300,000 or so clones, more than 70% observed once, and the top ten hold 5% to 7.5%. Source material: peripheral blood. These receptors came from a man between 18 and 35 years old who had recovered from COVID-19. Each CDR3 is given with its conserved first and last residue. The order of the fields is V gene, D gene, J gene, clone size, CDR3 DNA, CDR3 protein. A D gene is named only where the DNA matches it firmly. Rows give clone size only sometimes, using once, few, many, or a class for an expanded clone.

TRBV5-4	NA	TRBJ2-1	NA	TGTGCCAGCGGTTGGGGGGGGCCTGTTAATGAGCAGTTCTTC	CASGWGGPVNEQFF
TRBV2	NA	TRBJ1-1	NA	TGTGCCAGCGGGCGAGGACATGAAGCTTTCTTT	CASGRGHEAFF
TRBV7-2	TRBD2	TRBJ2-1	NA	TGTGCCAGCAGCTTAGTCGGGACTAGCGGACCCTACAATGAGCAGTTCTTC	CASSLVGTSGPYNEQFF
TRBV6-1	NA	TRBJ1-5	NA	TGTGCCAGCAGTGAAGAGGTTTGGGAGTTCGAACAGCCCCAGCATTTT	CASSEEVWEFEQPQHF
TRBV5-1	TRBD1	TRBJ1-4	NA	TGCGCCAGCAGCAGGGACAGCACTAATGAAAAACTGTTTTTT	CASSRDSTNEKLFF
TRBV2	TRBD2	TRBJ2-1	once	TGTGCCAGCAGTGGGGCGCTCGGGACTAGCGGGATGATCGAGCAGTTCTTC	CASSGALGTSGMIEQFF
TRBV29-1	TRBD2	TRBJ2-1	NA	TGCAGCGTTGATATAGCGGGAGTCGGTGTTGAGCAGTTCTTC	CSVDIAGVGVEQFF
TRBV7-6	TRBD2	TRBJ2-2	once	TGTGCCCTGGGAGGGGCGAACACCGGGGAGCTGTTTTTT	CALGGANTGELFF
TRBV6-5	NA	TRBJ2-1	NA	TGTGCCAGCAGCCAACAGGGCCAGACCTATGAGCAGTTCTTC	CASSQQGQTYEQFF
TRBV15	NA	TRBJ2-5	NA	TGTGCCACCAGCAGAGCTCAAGAGACCCAGTACTTC	CATSRAQETQYF
TRBV20-1	NA	TRBJ2-5	NA	TGCAGTGCTAGAGATCTAGAGACCCAGTACTTC	CSARDLETQYF
TRBV21-1	NA	TRBJ2-2	NA	TGTGCCAGCAGCAAAGTAGGGACTAGCGGCAACACCGGGGAGCTGTTTTTT	CASSKVGTSGNTGELFF
TRBV29-1	TRBD1	TRBJ1-2	NA	TGCAGCGTTGAAGGCGAGAGAGACAGGGGGTATGGCTACACCTTC	CSVEGERDRGYGYTF
TRBV11-2	TRBD1	TRBJ1-6	NA	TGTGCCAGCAGCCTCGGGACAGACTATTCACCCCTCCACTTT	CASSLGTDYSPLHF
TRBV6-1	NA	TRBJ1-4	NA	TGTGCCAGCAGTGAGGGGCGCTTCTATGAAAAACTGTTTTTT	CASSEGRFYEKLFF
TRBV11-2	NA	TRBJ2-3	NA	TGTGCCAGCAGCTCTCGACAGGAAGATACGCAGTATTTT	CASSSRQEDTQYF
TRBV7-2	NA	TRBJ1-1	NA	TGTGCCAGCAGCCCCCTCGTCACTGAAGCTTTCTTT	CASSPLVTEAFF
TRBV7-2	TRBD1	TRBJ2-7	once	TGTGCCAGCAGCTTGGGACAGGTATTAACCTACGAGCAGTACTTC	CASSLGQVLTYEQYF
TRBV5-6	NA	TRBJ1-1	NA	TGTGCCAGCAGCTTGGCCGACAGGAACACTGAAGCTTTCTTT	CASSLADRNTEAFF
TRBV5-1	TRBD2	TRBJ2-1	NA	TGCGCCAGCAGCTTGGCTAGCGGGGGTACTTCCTACAATGAGCAGTTCTTC	CASSLASGGTSYNEQFF
TRBV5-4	TRBD1	TRBJ1-2	NA	TGTGCCAGCAGCTTGTGGCAGGGGGCCGGCTACACCTTC	CASSLWQGAGYTF
TRBV28	NA	TRBJ1-3	NA	TGTGCCAGCAGTTTTCGGAGGGGTGTATGGAACACCATATATTTT	CASSFRRGVWNTIYF
TRBV25-1	NA	TRBJ2-5	NA	TGTGCCAGCCGGTCGGAGACCCAGTACTTC	CASRSETQYF
TRBV6-5	NA	TRBJ2-1	NA	TGTGCCAGCAGTCCGATAGGAGCGTCCACCAATGAGCAGTTCTTC	CASSPIGASTNEQFF
TRBV10-3	NA	TRBJ2-1	NA	TGTGCCATCAGTATATACAATGAGCAGTTCTTC	CAISIYNEQFF
TRBV18	TRBD1	TRBJ1-1	NA	TGTGCCAGCTCACCACAGGACAGGGGCACTGAAGCTTTCTTT	CASSPQDRGTEAFF
TRBV29-1	NA	TRBJ2-2	NA	TGCAGCGTTAGGGGATGGGGCACCGGGGAGCTGTTTTTT	CSVRGWGTGELFF
TRBV27	TRBD1	TRBJ1-1	few	TGTGCCAGCAGTTCCGGGACAGGGGGTACTGAAGCTTTCTTT	CASSSGTGGTEAFF
TRBV29-1	NA	TRBJ1-1	NA	TGCAGCGTCTTGAGACAGGTGAACACTGAAGCTTTCTTT	CSVLRQVNTEAFF
TRBV5-6	NA	TRBJ1-2	few	TGTGCCAGCAGCGAAGGGGCGATGGATGACTACACCTTC	CASSEGAMDDYTF
TRBV27	NA	TRBJ2-7	NA	TGTGCCAGCAGTCCAACTCCGACTCTCACCTACGAGCAGTACTTC	CASSPTPTLTYEQYF
TRBV6-5	TRBD1	TRBJ1-1	NA	TGTGCCAGCAGCCCACAGACAGGGATTGAAGCTTTCTTT	CASSPQTGIEAFF
TRBV29-1	NA	TRBJ1-2	NA	TGCAGCGTTGAAGGGGGCGAGAATGGCTACACCTTC	CSVEGGENGYTF
TRBV7-9	TRBD1	TRBJ1-6	NA	TGTGCCAGTGGGACAGGGGGCGCACGCTCACCCCTCCACTTT	CASGTGGARSPLHF
TRBV10-3	TRBD1	TRBJ1-4	NA	TGTGCCATCAATCAGGGGGTAGATGAAAAACTGTTTTTT	CAINQGVDEKLFF
TRBV3-1/TRBV3-2	TRBD1	TRBJ2-7	NA	TGTGCCAGCAGCCAAGACCCGGACAGGAGATCCTACGAGCAGTACTTC	CASSQDPDRRSYEQYF
TRBV10-3	NA	TRBJ2-1	NA	TGTGCCATCAGTGAAATGTTCAGGGAGGCAAATGAGCAGTTCTTC	CAISEMFREANEQFF
TRBV9	TRBD2	TRBJ2-7	NA	TGTGCCAGCACGGGCACTAGCGGGAGAAAGGGTGGCCCCTACGAGCAGTACTTC	CASTGTSGRKGGPYEQYF
TRBV4-1	TRBD1	TRBJ1-2	NA	TGCGCCAGCAGCCCCCAAGGAGGACAGGGGGCTAGGTATGGCTACACCTTC	CASSPQGGQGARYGYTF
TRBV5-4	NA	TRBJ1-1	NA	TGTGCCAGCAGCTTGGGGATTTCCGAGGTACGAAGGGGGGAAGCTTTCTTT	CASSLGISEVRRGEAFF
TRBV15	NA	TRBJ2-1	NA	TGTGCCACCAGCAGAGATACCTACGGCTACAATGAGCAGTTCTTC	CATSRDTYGYNEQFF
TRBV15	NA	TRBJ2-7	once	TGTGCCACCAGCAGAGACAGGGACTCCGAGCAGTACTTC	CATSRDRDSEQYF
TRBV7-9	NA	TRBJ1-3	few	TGTGCCAGCAGCCTCAGGGGCTCTGGAAACACCATATATTTT	CASSLRGSGNTIYF